This entry concerns a single T cell receptor (beta chain). Its antigen has not been determined. A far larger clone is just one base off, so this is likely a read error. The sample originates from a study of shared clonotypes between healthy human individuals (dated by TCRdb to between 2020 and 2021). About the full investigation: Three men and two women, aged 18 to 49 years, made up the cohort. Leukapheresis yielded between about 0.8 and 9.5 billion PBMCs per donor. To increase sequencing depth and limit assay-specific biases, different laboratories used diverse techniques to prepare libraries and sequence TCR repertoires. The study deeply sequenced blood TCR repertoires of five healthy adults to estimate repertoire size and the extent of clonotype sharing between individuals. Broader findings and caveats from the paper: Sampling was limited to blood, and TCR repertoires in tissue likely differ from TCR repertoires in blood. Because the study included only a small number of donors, the genetic and exposure-history diversity represented was limited. Pairwise subsampling led to the expectation that sequencing depth would affect the degree of clonotype sharing among donors.

Trimming takes 0 bases off V and 5 bases off J; junction bases not matched to a gene: 1. The CDR3, from cysteine to phenylalanine, totals 14 residues. CDR3 DNA is the only sequence kept; it has 42 bases, read in frame from the first base. CDR1 and CDR2, per the germline V gene, are LGHNA and YSLEER. Using the deep immunoSEQ assay, multiplex PCR amplified TCR CDR3 regions from genomic DNA. For each cell subset, the extracted genomic DNA was distributed evenly across all wells of several immunoSEQ 96-well plates, and each plate served as one replicate. Each replicate PCR for unsorted PBMC received 300 to 350 ng genomic DNA, equal to around 30,000 T cell genomes. Ten immunoSEQ deep assay plates were used to sequence the unsorted PBMC genomic DNA. The purified libraries were quantified using a Qubit 3.0 fluorometer, sized with a Bioanalyzer 2100, and then quantified again using the KAPA Library Quantification kit. Each immunoSEQ 96-well plate was sequenced on its own single-read 150-cycle Illumina NextSeq 550 flow cell. The authors processed their data as follows. Because the immunoSEQ output included only junctional sequences and no quality scores, the filtering could not be the same as the filtering used for full-length reads. To assign V/J genes and CDR3, sequences were annotated using PyIR, a Python wrapper for IgBLAST v1.9, with IMGT germline references. Reads with weak V/J assignments (E-value above 1e-6), missing CDR3, stop codons, out-of-frame junctions, or ambiguous translated residues were removed. V3J clonotypes were defined as sequences sharing an identical inferred V gene, J gene, and CDR3 amino acid sequence. Percentage overlap between repertoires was computed as shared unique clonotypes divided by the size of the smaller repertoire. Richness of each repertoire was evaluated using RTK rarefaction, the Chao1 estimator, and Recon v2.1 estimates of unobserved clonotypes. Here the immuneACCESS table is served through TCRdb, limited to in-frame sequences with V and J called. Missing clones are a known gap in these copies; in checked studies unresolved V genes cover under half, and the rest lacks a known reason. Clone size and the V and J calls come from that table; the DNA yielded D and trimming. The sample profile shows about 470,000 clones; roughly 77% of them were found once. In total, the top ten clones hold roughly 13% of the sample.

The donors were healthy, HIV-negative adults with no recently reported acute infections or vaccinations. All donors were Caucasian adults living in Nashville, Tennessee, USA. In the unsorted samples, some 94 million PBMCs were counted, and genomic DNA was extracted using the QIAamp DNA Blood Mini kit. Blood was obtained by leukapheresis, after which PBMCs were separated by Ficoll-Histopaque density gradient centrifugation and cryopreserved in liquid nitrogen vapor phase. The rearranged chain carries TRBV4-3 and TRBJ2-3; TRBD1 matches 8 bases in the middle. Input material: PBMCs. This receptor was identified in a woman aged 40 to 50 in good health. Some clones in this sample may be carry-over from other donors' samples. This receptor has the CDR3 CASSQETGVDTQYF. The nucleotide sequence is TGCGCCAGCAGCCAAGAGACAGGGGTAGATACGCAGTATTTT.